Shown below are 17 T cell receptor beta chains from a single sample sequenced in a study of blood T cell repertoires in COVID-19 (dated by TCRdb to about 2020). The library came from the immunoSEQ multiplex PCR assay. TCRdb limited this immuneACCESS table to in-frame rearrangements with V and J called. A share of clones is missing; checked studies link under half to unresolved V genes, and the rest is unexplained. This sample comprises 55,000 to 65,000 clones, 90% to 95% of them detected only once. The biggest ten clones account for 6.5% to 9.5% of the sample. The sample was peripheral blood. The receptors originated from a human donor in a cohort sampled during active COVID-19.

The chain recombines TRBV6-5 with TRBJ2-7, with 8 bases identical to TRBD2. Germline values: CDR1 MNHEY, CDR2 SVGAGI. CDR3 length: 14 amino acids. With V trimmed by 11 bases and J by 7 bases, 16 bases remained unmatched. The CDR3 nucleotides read TGTGCCGGGACCCCGGGACTAGGGGGAGGAGAGCAGTACTTC. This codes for CAGTPGLGGGEQYF.

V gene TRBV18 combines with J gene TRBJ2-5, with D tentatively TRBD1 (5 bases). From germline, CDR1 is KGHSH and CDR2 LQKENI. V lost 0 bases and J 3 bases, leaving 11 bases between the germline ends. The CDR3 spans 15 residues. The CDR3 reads CASSPPSTAEETQYF. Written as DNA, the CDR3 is TGTGCCAGCTCACCACCGTCGACAGCTGAAGAGACCCAGTACTTC.

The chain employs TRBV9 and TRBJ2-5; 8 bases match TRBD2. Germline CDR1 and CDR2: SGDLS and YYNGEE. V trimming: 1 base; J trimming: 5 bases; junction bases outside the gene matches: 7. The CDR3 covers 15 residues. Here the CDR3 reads CASSVTGGPRETQYF. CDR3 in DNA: TGTGCCAGCAGCGTAACGGGGGGGCCCCGGGAGACCCAGTACTTC.

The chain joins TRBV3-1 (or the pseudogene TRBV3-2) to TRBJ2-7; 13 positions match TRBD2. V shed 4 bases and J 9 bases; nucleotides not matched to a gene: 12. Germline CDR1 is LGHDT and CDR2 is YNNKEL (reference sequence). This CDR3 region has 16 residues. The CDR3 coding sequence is TGTGCCAGCAGCCCCTTTCGGACTAGCGGGGGAGGCGCGCAGTACTTC. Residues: CASSPFRTSGGGAQYF.

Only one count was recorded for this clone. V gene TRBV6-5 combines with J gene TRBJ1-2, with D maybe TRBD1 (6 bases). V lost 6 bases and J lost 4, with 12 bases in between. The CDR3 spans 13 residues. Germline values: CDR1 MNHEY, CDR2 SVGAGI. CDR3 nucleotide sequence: TGTGCCAGCAGCGACAGGACCCCCTATGGCTACACCTTC. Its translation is CASSDRTPYGYTF.

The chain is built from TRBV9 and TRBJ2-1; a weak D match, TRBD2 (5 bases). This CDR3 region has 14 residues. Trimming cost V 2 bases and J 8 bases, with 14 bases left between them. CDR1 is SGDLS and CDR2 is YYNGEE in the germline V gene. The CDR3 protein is CASSVTRDWDEQFF. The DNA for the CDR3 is TGTGCCAGCAGCGTCACTAGGGATTGGGATGAGCAGTTCTTC.

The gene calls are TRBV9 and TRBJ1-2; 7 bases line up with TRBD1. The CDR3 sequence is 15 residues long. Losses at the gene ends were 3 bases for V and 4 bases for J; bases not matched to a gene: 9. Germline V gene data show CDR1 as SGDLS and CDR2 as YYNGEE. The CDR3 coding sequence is TGTGCCAGCAGCGAGGATACAGGGGTCCCCTATGGCTACACCTTC. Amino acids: CASSEDTGVPYGYTF.

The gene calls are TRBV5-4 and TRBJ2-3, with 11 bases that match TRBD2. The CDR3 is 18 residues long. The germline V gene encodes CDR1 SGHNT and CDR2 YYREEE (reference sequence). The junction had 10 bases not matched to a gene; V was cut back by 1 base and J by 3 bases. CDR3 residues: CASSLFPGLAEKTDTQYF. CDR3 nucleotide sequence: TGTGCCAGCAGCTTGTTCCCGGGACTAGCGGAGAAGACAGATACGCAGTATTTT. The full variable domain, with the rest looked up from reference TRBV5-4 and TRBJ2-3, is ETGVTQSPTHLIKTRGQQVTLRCSSQSGHNTVSWYQQALGQGPQFIFQYYREEENGRGNFPPRFSGLQFPNYSSELNVNALELDDSALYLCASSLFPGLAEKTDTQYFGPGTRLTVL.

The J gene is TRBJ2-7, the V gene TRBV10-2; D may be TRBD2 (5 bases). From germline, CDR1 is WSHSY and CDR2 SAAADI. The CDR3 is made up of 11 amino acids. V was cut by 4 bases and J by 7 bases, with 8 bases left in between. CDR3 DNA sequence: TGCGCCAGCAGTGGGGGAGTGGAGCAGTACTTC. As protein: CASSGGVEQYF.

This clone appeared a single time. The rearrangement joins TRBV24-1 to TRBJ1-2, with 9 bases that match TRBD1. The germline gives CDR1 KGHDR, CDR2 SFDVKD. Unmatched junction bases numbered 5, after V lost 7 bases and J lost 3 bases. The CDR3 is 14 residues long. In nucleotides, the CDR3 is TGTGCCACCAGGCCGACAGGGGGTGACTATGGCTACACCTTC. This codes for CATRPTGGDYGYTF.

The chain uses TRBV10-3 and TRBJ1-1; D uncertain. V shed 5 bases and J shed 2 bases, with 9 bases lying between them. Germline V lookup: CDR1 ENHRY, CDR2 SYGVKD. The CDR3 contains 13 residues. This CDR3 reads CAISFADNTEAFF. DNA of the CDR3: TGTGCCATCAGTTTTGCGGATAACACTGAAGCTTTCTTT.

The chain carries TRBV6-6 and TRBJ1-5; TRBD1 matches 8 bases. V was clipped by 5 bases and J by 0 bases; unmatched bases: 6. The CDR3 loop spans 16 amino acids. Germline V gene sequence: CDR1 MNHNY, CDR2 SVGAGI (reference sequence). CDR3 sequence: CASSQRGQDSNQPQHF. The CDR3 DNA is TGTGCCAGCAGTCAACGGGGACAGGATAGCAATCAGCCCCAGCATTTT.

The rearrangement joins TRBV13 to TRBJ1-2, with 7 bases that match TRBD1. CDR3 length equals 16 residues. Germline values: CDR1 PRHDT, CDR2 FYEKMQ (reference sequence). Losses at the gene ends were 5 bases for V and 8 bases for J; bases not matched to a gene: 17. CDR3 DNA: TGTGCCAGCAGCCCTACACCGGGGACAGCGCTAAGCGGCTACACCTTC. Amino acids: CASSPTPGTALSGYTF.

CDR3 nucleotide sequence: TGTGCCAGCAGTATGACAGGGGCCCCTATACTCGAAAAACTGTTTTTT. The encoded protein is CASSMTGAPILEKLFF. V and J are TRBV28 and TRBJ1-4; 8 nucleotides align to TRBD1. The CDR3 consists of 16 residues. J lost 8 bases, V lost 5 bases, and 13 bases had no gene match. CDR1 is MDHEN and CDR2 is SYDVKM in the germline V gene.

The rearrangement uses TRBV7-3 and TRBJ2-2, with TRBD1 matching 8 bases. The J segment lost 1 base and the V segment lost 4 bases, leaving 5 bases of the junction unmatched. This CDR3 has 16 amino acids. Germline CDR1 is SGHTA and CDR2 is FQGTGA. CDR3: CASSSSTGENTGELFF. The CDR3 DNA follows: TGTGCCAGCAGCTCCTCGACAGGGGAGAACACCGGGGAGCTGTTTTTT.

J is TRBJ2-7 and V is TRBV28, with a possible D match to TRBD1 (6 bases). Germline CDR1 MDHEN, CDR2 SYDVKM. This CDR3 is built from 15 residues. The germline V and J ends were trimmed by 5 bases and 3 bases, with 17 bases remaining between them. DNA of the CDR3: TGTGCCAGCAGTCACAGGGTTCTTGACCACTACGAGCAGTACTTC. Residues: CASSHRVLDHYEQYF.

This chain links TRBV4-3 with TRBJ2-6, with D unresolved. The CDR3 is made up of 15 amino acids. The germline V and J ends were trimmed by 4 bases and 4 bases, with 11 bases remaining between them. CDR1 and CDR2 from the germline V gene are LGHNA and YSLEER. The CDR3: CASSPGRHGANVLTF. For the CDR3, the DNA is TGCGCCAGCAGCCCAGGCCGGCACGGGGCCAACGTCCTGACTTTC.